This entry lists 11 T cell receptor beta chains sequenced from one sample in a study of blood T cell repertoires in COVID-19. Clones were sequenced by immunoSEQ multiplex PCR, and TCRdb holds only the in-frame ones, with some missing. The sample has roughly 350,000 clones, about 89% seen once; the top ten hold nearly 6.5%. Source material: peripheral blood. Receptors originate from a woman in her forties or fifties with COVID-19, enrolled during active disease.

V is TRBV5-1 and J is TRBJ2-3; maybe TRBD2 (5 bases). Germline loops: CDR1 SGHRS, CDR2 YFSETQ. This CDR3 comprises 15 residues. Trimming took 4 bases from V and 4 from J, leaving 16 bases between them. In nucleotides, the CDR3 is TGCGCCAGCAGCCCAACCACTAGGTCCTCAGATACGCAGTATTTT. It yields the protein CASSPTTRSSDTQYF.

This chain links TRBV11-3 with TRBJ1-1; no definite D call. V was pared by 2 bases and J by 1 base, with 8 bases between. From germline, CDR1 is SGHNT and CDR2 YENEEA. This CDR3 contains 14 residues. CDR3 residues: CASSLSFGNTEAFF. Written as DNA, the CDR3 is TGTGCCAGCAGCTTATCGTTCGGGAACACTGAAGCTTTCTTT.

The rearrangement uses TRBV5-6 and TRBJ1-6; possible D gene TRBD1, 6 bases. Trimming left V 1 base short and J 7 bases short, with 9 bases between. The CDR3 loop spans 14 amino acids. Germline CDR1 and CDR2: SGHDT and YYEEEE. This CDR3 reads CASSLSDSNSPLHF. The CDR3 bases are TGTGCCAGCAGCTTGTCGGACAGCAATTCACCCCTCCACTTT.

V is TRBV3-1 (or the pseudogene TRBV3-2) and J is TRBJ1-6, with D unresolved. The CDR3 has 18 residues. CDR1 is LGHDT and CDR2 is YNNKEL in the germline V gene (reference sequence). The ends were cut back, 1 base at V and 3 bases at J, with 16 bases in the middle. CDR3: CASSQGSQTGSYNSPLHF. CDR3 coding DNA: TGTGCCAGCAGCCAAGGGTCCCAGACTGGAAGCTATAATTCACCCCTCCACTTT.

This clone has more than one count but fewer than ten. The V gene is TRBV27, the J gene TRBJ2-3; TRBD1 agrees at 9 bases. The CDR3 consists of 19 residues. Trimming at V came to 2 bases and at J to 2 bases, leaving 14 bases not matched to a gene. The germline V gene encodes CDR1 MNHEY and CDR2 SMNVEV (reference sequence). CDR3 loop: CASSLDGQGWSGSTDTQYF. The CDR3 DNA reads TGTGCCAGCAGTTTAGACGGACAGGGGTGGAGTGGATCCACAGATACGCAGTATTTT.

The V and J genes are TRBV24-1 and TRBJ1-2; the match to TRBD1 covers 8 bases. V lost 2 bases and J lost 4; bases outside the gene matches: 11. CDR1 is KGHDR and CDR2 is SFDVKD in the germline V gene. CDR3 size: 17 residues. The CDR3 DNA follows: TGTGCCACCAGTGATTCGAATCGGCAGGGGGCTGGCTATGGCTACACCTTC. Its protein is CATSDSNRQGAGYGYTF.

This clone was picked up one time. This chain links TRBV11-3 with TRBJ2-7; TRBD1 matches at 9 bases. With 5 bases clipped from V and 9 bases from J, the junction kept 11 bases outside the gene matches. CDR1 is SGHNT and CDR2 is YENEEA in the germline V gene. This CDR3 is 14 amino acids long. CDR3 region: CASSRPGQGRVQYF. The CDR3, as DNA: TGTGCCAGCAGCCGACCGGGACAGGGAAGGGTGCAGTACTTC.

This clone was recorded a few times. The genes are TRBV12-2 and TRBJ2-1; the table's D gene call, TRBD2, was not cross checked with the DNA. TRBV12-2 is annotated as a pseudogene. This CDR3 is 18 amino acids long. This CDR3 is CASRLAKRTSGPRDEQFF. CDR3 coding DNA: TGTGCAAGTCGCTTAGCGAAGAGAACTAGCGGTCCGAGGGATGAGCAGTTCTTC.

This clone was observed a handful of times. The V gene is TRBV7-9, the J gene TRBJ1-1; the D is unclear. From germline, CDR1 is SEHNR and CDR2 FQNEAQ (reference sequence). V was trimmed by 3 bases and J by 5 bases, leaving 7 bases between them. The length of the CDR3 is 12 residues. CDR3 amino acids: CASSFHRTEAFF. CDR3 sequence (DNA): TGTGCCAGCAGCTTCCACAGAACTGAAGCTTTCTTT.

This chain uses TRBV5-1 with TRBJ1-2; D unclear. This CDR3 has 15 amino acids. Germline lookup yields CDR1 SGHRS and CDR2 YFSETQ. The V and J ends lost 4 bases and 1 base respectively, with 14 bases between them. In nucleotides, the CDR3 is TGCGCCAGCAGCCTCGGGGTGGAGGGTAACTATGGCTACACCTTC. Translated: CASSLGVEGNYGYTF.

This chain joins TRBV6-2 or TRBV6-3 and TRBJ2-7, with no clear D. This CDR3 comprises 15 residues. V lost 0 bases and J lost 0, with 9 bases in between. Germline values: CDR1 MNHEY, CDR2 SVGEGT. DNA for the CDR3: TGTGCCAGCAGTTACTCAACAGTGAGCTCCTACGAGCAGTACTTC. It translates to CASSYSTVSSYEQYF.